A selection of T cell receptor beta chains follows, all from one sample in a study of T-cell memory formation after mild COVID-19. Each CDR3 protein gets one entry after TCRdb re-called the 5' RACE reads with MiXCR. The table lists 550,000 to 600,000 distinct CDR3 sequences, about 22% of them singletons. The specimen was PBMCs or a T cell subset sorted from them (not recorded which). These receptors came from an adult woman who had mild COVID-19 (a few samples of this study predate the infection). Cell type and time point are not known. CDR3s include the opening cysteine and the closing phenylalanine or tryptophan. The D gene is left open where the match is weak. Clone size is shown for a subset of rows, as once, few, many or a class of expanded clone.

j_call: TRBJ2-2
d_call: TRBD2
v_call: TRBV4-3
clone_size: .
cdr3_nt: TGCGCCAGCAGGCAAGCCAGCGGGGACACCGGGGAGCTGTTTTTT
cdr3_aa: CASRQASGDTGELFF

j_call: TRBJ2-1
d_call: TRBD2
v_call: TRBV9
clone_size: .
cdr3_nt: TGTGCCAGCAGCCCCAATGCGGCGGGAGGACTCTACAATGAGCAGTTCTTC
cdr3_aa: CASSPNAAGGLYNEQFF

j_call: TRBJ2-1
d_call: .
v_call: TRBV6-2/TRBV6-3
clone_size: few
cdr3_nt: TGTGCCAGCAGACGCATCGGGTACCAATACAATGAGCAGTTCTTC
cdr3_aa: CASRRIGYQYNEQFF

j_call: TRBJ2-1
d_call: .
v_call: TRBV29-1
clone_size: few
cdr3_nt: TGCAGCGGGAGTAGAAAGGCCGAGGGGCATGAGCAGTTCTTC
cdr3_aa: CSGSRKAEGHEQFF

j_call: TRBJ2-1
d_call: TRBD2
v_call: TRBV18
clone_size: few
cdr3_nt: TGTGCCAGCTCACGGGGGGCTAGCGGGAGCACCCATGAGCAGTTCTTC
cdr3_aa: CASSRGASGSTHEQFF

j_call: TRBJ1-5
d_call: TRBD1
v_call: TRBV4-1
clone_size: .
cdr3_nt: TGCGCCAGCAGCCATCGGGACAGGGGGCTCAATCAGCCCCAGCATTTT
cdr3_aa: CASSHRDRGLNQPQHF

j_call: TRBJ2-5
d_call: .
v_call: TRBV25-1
clone_size: .
cdr3_nt: TGTGCCAGCAGTGACCCCCGAAGGGCAGGAGAGACCCAGTACTTC
cdr3_aa: CASSDPRRAGETQYF

j_call: TRBJ2-3
d_call: TRBD2
v_call: TRBV12-3/TRBV12-4
clone_size: .
cdr3_nt: TGTGCCAGCAGTTTTGGACTAGCGGGGGCCCTGATTGAGGGAAATACGCAGTATTTT
cdr3_aa: CASSFGLAGALIEGNTQYF

j_call: TRBJ2-3
d_call: TRBD1
v_call: TRBV25-1
clone_size: .
cdr3_nt: TGTGCCAGCAGTGACCCAGGACAGGGGGCTGAAGATACGCAGTATTTT
cdr3_aa: CASSDPGQGAEDTQYF

j_call: TRBJ2-1
d_call: TRBD2
v_call: TRBV15
clone_size: few
cdr3_nt: TGTGCCACCAGCGGATATAGCGGGAGCTCCTACAATGAGCAGTTCTTC
cdr3_aa: CATSGYSGSSYNEQFF

j_call: TRBJ2-4
d_call: .
v_call: TRBV24-1
clone_size: few
cdr3_nt: TGTGCCACCAGTGACATGGGACAAAACATTCAGTACTTC
cdr3_aa: CATSDMGQNIQYF

j_call: TRBJ2-7
d_call: .
v_call: TRBV11-2
clone_size: .
cdr3_nt: TGTGCCAGCAGCTTAGAGCCTCGAGGGAACTACGAGCAGTACTTC
cdr3_aa: CASSLEPRGNYEQYF

j_call: TRBJ2-7
d_call: .
v_call: TRBV15
clone_size: .
cdr3_nt: TGTGCCACCAGCAGGTCCCGGGACATTCACGGGAGTCTTAAGGAGTACTTC
cdr3_aa: CATSRSRDIHGSLKEYF

j_call: TRBJ1-3
d_call: .
v_call: TRBV5-1
clone_size: .
cdr3_nt: TGCGCCAGCTCGCCAGGGCGCCCCTCTGGAAACACCATATATTTT
cdr3_aa: CASSPGRPSGNTIYF

j_call: TRBJ1-2
d_call: .
v_call: TRBV3-1
clone_size: once
cdr3_nt: TGTGCCAGCAGTCCTCCCGGGGAAACGGACTATGGCTACACCTTC
cdr3_aa: CASSPPGETDYGYTF

j_call: TRBJ1-2
d_call: .
v_call: TRBV29-1
clone_size: .
cdr3_nt: TGCAGCGCCAAAGACAGGCTCTATGGCTACACCTTC
cdr3_aa: CSAKDRLYGYTF

j_call: TRBJ2-3
d_call: TRBD2
v_call: TRBV5-1
clone_size: .
cdr3_nt: TGCGCCAGCACTAGCGGGGGGGCGAGCACAGATACGCAGTATTTT
cdr3_aa: CASTSGGASTDTQYF

j_call: TRBJ1-6
d_call: .
v_call: TRBV29-1
clone_size: few
cdr3_nt: TGCAGCGCAAAGTCGGACAATAATTCACCCCTCCACTTT
cdr3_aa: CSAKSDNNSPLHF

j_call: TRBJ2-5
d_call: TRBD2
v_call: TRBV4-1
clone_size: few
cdr3_nt: TGCGCCAGCAGCCAAGAAGTATCGGGAGGGGTAGAGACCCAGTACTTC
cdr3_aa: CASSQEVSGGVETQYF

j_call: TRBJ2-5
d_call: TRBD2
v_call: TRBV6-2/TRBV6-3
clone_size: .
cdr3_nt: TGTGCCAGCAGTTACTGGCGGGAGAAAGAGACCCAGTACTTC
cdr3_aa: CASSYWREKETQYF

j_call: TRBJ1-2
d_call: .
v_call: TRBV25-1
clone_size: .
cdr3_nt: TGTGCCAGCAGTGCGGGGTACTATGGCTACACCTTC
cdr3_aa: CASSAGYYGYTF

j_call: TRBJ1-2
d_call: .
v_call: TRBV25-1
clone_size: .
cdr3_nt: TGTGCCAGCAGTGAATTGATGGGTGGCTACACCTTC
cdr3_aa: CASSELMGGYTF

j_call: TRBJ2-7
d_call: .
v_call: TRBV12-3/TRBV12-4
clone_size: .
cdr3_nt: TGTGCCAGCAGTTTAGGCTCGGGGTACGAGCAGTACTTC
cdr3_aa: CASSLGSGYEQYF

j_call: TRBJ2-7
d_call: .
v_call: TRBV4-1
clone_size: few
cdr3_nt: TGCGCCAGCAGCCAAGAAAGACACCGTACCCCAGTGGCATACGAGCAGTACTTC
cdr3_aa: CASSQERHRTPVAYEQYF

j_call: TRBJ2-3
d_call: TRBD2
v_call: TRBV5-1
clone_size: .
cdr3_nt: TGCGCCAGCAGCCAACGGACTAGCGGGAGACGAGGCACAGATACGCAGTATTTT
cdr3_aa: CASSQRTSGRRGTDTQYF

j_call: TRBJ2-3
d_call: .
v_call: TRBV25-1
clone_size: few
cdr3_nt: TGTGCCAGCAGTGCTCCATTGGACCTCACAGATACGCAGTATTTT
cdr3_aa: CASSAPLDLTDTQYF

j_call: TRBJ2-7
d_call: .
v_call: TRBV5-1
clone_size: few
cdr3_nt: TGCGCCAGCAGCTTGGGACGTACTCGCTCCTACGAGCAGTACTTC
cdr3_aa: CASSLGRTRSYEQYF

j_call: TRBJ2-7
d_call: TRBD2
v_call: TRBV5-6
clone_size: few
cdr3_nt: TGTGCCAGCAGCACGACTAGCGGGCTCTCCTACGAGCAGTACTTC
cdr3_aa: CASSTTSGLSYEQYF

j_call: TRBJ2-3
d_call: TRBD2
v_call: TRBV2
clone_size: .
cdr3_nt: TGTGCCAGCAGTGCGGAAAGGACTAGCGGGGGCTCGCAGTATTTT
cdr3_aa: CASSAERTSGGSQYF

j_call: TRBJ1-2
d_call: .
v_call: TRBV27
clone_size: few
cdr3_nt: TGTGCCAGCAGTTTATCGGGGGGGCGCTTCTATGGCTACACCTTC
cdr3_aa: CASSLSGGRFYGYTF

j_call: TRBJ2-1
d_call: TRBD2
v_call: TRBV2
clone_size: .
cdr3_nt: TGTGCCAGCAGTGAAGCGCTTCTGCGGGAGGCCCCCTACAATGAGCAGTTCTTC
cdr3_aa: CASSEALLREAPYNEQFF

j_call: TRBJ1-1
d_call: .
v_call: TRBV12-3/TRBV12-4
clone_size: .
cdr3_nt: TGTGCCAGCAAGAGAACAGGGCTAATGAACACTGAAGCTTTCTTT
cdr3_aa: CASKRTGLMNTEAFF

j_call: TRBJ1-1
d_call: .
v_call: TRBV5-1
clone_size: once
cdr3_nt: TGCGCCAGCCAGTCGGGGGGAAACACTGAAGCTTTCTTT
cdr3_aa: CASQSGGNTEAFF

j_call: TRBJ2-1
d_call: TRBD2
v_call: TRBV27
clone_size: .
cdr3_nt: TGTGCCAGCAGCCAATATAGCGGGGGATTAGCCAATGAGCAGTTCTTC
cdr3_aa: CASSQYSGGLANEQFF

j_call: TRBJ2-3
d_call: .
v_call: TRBV2
clone_size: few
cdr3_nt: TGTGCCAGCAGTGCGCTGGGCACAGATACGCAGTATTTT
cdr3_aa: CASSALGTDTQYF

j_call: TRBJ2-2
d_call: .
v_call: TRBV19
clone_size: many
cdr3_nt: TGTGCCAGTAGTATGGGGGGGGAGCTGTTTTTT
cdr3_aa: CASSMGGELFF

j_call: TRBJ2-1
d_call: .
v_call: TRBV27
clone_size: .
cdr3_nt: TGTGCCAGCAGTGCAGGACGGACCTACAATGAGCAGTTCTTC
cdr3_aa: CASSAGRTYNEQFF

j_call: TRBJ1-5
d_call: .
v_call: TRBV12-3/TRBV12-4
clone_size: .
cdr3_nt: TGTGCCAGCAGATCTACTCGACCAACGGGGGCCAATCAGCCCCAGCATTTT
cdr3_aa: CASRSTRPTGANQPQHF

j_call: TRBJ2-5
d_call: .
v_call: TRBV3-1
clone_size: .
cdr3_nt: TGTGCCAGCAGCCGCCTCCCGGGGGAATTGGAGACCCAGTACTTC
cdr3_aa: CASSRLPGELETQYF

j_call: TRBJ1-2
d_call: TRBD1
v_call: TRBV20-1
clone_size: .
cdr3_nt: TGCAGTGCTACCCGACAGGGGGCTCGTGGCTACACCTTC
cdr3_aa: CSATRQGARGYTF

j_call: TRBJ2-2
d_call: TRBD1
v_call: TRBV24-1
clone_size: .
cdr3_nt: TGTGCCACCAGTGATTTCCGAAGGACAGGGCCTGGCGGGGAGCTGTTTTTT
cdr3_aa: CATSDFRRTGPGGELFF

j_call: TRBJ2-7
d_call: .
v_call: TRBV5-6
clone_size: few
cdr3_nt: TGTGCCAGCAGCTTTGCGAGCCGAACCTACGAGCAGTACTTC
cdr3_aa: CASSFASRTYEQYF

j_call: TRBJ2-7
d_call: TRBD2
v_call: TRBV29-1
clone_size: few
cdr3_nt: TGCAGCGTTGAAAAGGCGGGAGGGAACCTCTACGAGCAGTACTTC
cdr3_aa: CSVEKAGGNLYEQYF

j_call: TRBJ1-1
d_call: .
v_call: TRBV6-5
clone_size: .
cdr3_nt: TGTGCCAGCAGTTACGACAGTAACACTGAAGCTTTCTTT
cdr3_aa: CASSYDSNTEAFF

j_call: TRBJ1-2
d_call: .
v_call: TRBV7-8
clone_size: few
cdr3_nt: TGTGCCAGCAGCTTAGTTGGGAACAGGGAGACTAACTATGGCTACACCTTC
cdr3_aa: CASSLVGNRETNYGYTF

j_call: TRBJ2-3
d_call: TRBD2
v_call: TRBV5-4
clone_size: .
cdr3_nt: TGTGCCAGCAGCTCCTCAGGCGGGAGGGGTGGCACAGATACGCAGTATTTT
cdr3_aa: CASSSSGGRGGTDTQYF

j_call: TRBJ2-1
d_call: .
v_call: TRBV20-1
clone_size: .
cdr3_nt: TGCAGTGCTAGAGATGCCTACCGGGGCGATGAGCAGTTCTTC
cdr3_aa: CSARDAYRGDEQFF

j_call: TRBJ2-3
d_call: .
v_call: TRBV7-9
clone_size: many
cdr3_nt: TGTGCCAGCAGCCCCCCCGGCCTTCACACAGATACGCAGTATTTT
cdr3_aa: CASSPPGLHTDTQYF

j_call: TRBJ2-3
d_call: .
v_call: TRBV7-9
clone_size: many
cdr3_nt: TGTGCCAGCAGCTTAGTGGCTAGCACAGATACGCAGTATTTT
cdr3_aa: CASSLVASTDTQYF

j_call: TRBJ2-7
d_call: .
v_call: TRBV20-1
clone_size: once
cdr3_nt: TGCAGTGCGGGCAGAAGCTACGAGCAGTACTTC
cdr3_aa: CSAGRSYEQYF

j_call: TRBJ2-7
d_call: .
v_call: TRBV9
clone_size: few
cdr3_nt: TGTGCCAGCAGCGTAGGGCAGCCAACAGACGAGCAGTACTTC
cdr3_aa: CASSVGQPTDEQYF

j_call: TRBJ1-2
d_call: TRBD1
v_call: TRBV5-5
clone_size: .
cdr3_nt: TGTGCCAGCAGCTATGATCCGGGACAGGGTAACTATGGCTACACCTTC
cdr3_aa: CASSYDPGQGNYGYTF

j_call: TRBJ1-1
d_call: .
v_call: TRBV7-3
clone_size: few
cdr3_nt: TGTGCCAGCAGCTTATTCGGGCAGGAAGCTTTCTTT
cdr3_aa: CASSLFGQEAFF

j_call: TRBJ2-7
d_call: TRBD1
v_call: TRBV7-2
clone_size: .
cdr3_nt: TGTGCCAGCAGCGTCCCCGCCTGGGACAGGGGATCGGCCGAGCAGTACTTC
cdr3_aa: CASSVPAWDRGSAEQYF

j_call: TRBJ2-7
d_call: TRBD1
v_call: TRBV20-1
clone_size: few
cdr3_nt: TGCAGTGCTAGACACCGGGACAGGGGGTACGAGCAGTACTTC
cdr3_aa: CSARHRDRGYEQYF